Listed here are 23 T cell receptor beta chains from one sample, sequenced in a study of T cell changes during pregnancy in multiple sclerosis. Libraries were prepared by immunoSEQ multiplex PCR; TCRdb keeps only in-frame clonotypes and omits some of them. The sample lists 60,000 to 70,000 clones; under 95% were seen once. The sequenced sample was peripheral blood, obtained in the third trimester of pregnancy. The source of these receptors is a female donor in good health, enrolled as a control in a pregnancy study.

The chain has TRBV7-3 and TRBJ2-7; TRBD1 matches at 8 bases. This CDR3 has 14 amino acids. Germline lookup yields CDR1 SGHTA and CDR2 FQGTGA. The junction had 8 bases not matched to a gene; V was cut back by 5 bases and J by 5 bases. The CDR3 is CASSPGQGHHEQYF. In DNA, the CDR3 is TGTGCCAGCAGCCCAGGACAGGGTCACCACGAGCAGTACTTC.

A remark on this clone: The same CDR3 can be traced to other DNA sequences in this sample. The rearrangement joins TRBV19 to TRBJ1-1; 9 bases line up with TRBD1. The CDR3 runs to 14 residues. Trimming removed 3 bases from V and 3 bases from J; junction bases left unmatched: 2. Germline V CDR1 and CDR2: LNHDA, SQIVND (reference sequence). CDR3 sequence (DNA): TGTGCCAGTAGTATGGGACAGGGATACACTGAAGCTTTCTTT. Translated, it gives CASSMGQGYTEAFF. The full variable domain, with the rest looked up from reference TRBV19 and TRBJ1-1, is DGGITQSPKYLFRKEGQNVTLSCEQNLNHDAMYWYRQDPGQGLRLIYYSQIVNDFQKGDIAEGYSVSREKKESFPLTVTSAQKNPTAFYLCASSMGQGYTEAFFGQGTRLTVV.

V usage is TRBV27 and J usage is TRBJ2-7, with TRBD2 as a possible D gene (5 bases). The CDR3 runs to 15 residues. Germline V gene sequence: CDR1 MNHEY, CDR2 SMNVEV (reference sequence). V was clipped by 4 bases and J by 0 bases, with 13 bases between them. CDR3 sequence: CASSSATGSSYEQYF. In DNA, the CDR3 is TGTGCCAGCAGTTCCGCGACTGGGAGCTCCTACGAGCAGTACTTC.

Written as DNA, the CDR3 is TGCGCCAGCAGCCCAAACAGGGAAAATGAGCAGTTCTTC. It codes for CASSPNRENEQFF. This chain connects TRBV4-1 to TRBJ2-1, with a weak D call TRBD1 (6 bases). Looked up from germline, CDR1 is MGHRA and CDR2 is YSYEKL. Trimming removed 4 bases from V and 7 bases from J, with 11 bases in between. The CDR3 has 13 residues.

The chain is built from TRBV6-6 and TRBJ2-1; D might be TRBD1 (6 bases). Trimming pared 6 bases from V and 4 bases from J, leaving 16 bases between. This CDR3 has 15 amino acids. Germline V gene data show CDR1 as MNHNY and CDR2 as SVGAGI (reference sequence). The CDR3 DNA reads TGTGCCAGCAGCTTTGACAGGAGTCCTTACAATGAGCAGTTCTTC. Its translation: CASSFDRSPYNEQFF.

The CDR3 region is CASTQGGQPQHF. CDR3 DNA: TGTGCCAGCACCCAGGGTGGTCAGCCCCAGCATTTT. The chain employs TRBV7-9 and TRBJ1-5; D is possibly TRBD1 (5 bases). CDR1 is SEHNR and CDR2 is FQNEAQ in the germline V gene (reference sequence). This CDR3 comprises 12 residues. The V end was cut by 7 bases, the J end by 6 bases, with 10 bases between. Combining the CDR3 with reference TRBV7-9 and TRBJ1-5 gives the whole variable domain DTGVSQNPRHKITKRGQNVTFRCDPISEHNRLYWYRQTLGQGPEFLTYFQNEAQLEKSRLLSDRFSAERPKGSFSTLEIQRTEQGDSAMYLCASTQGGQPQHFGDGTRLSIL.

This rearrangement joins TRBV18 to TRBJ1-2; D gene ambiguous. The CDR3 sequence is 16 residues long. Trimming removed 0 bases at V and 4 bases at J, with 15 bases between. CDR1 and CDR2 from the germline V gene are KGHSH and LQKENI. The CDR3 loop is CASSPPVTAPSYGYTF. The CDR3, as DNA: TGTGCCAGCTCACCACCAGTCACAGCCCCCTCCTATGGCTACACCTTC.

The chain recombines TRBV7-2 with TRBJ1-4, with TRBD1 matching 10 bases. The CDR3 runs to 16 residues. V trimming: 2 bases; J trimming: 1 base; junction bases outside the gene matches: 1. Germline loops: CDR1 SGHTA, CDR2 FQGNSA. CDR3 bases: TGTGCCAGCAGCTTAAGGACAGGGGGAACTAATGAAAAACTGTTTTTT. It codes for CASSLRTGGTNEKLFF.

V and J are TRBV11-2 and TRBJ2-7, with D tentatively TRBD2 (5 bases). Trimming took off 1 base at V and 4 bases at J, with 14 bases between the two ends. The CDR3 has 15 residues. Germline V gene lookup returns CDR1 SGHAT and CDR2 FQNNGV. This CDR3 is CASSLVSSPGYEQYF. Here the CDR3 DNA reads TGTGCCAGCAGCTTAGTCTCATCACCGGGATACGAGCAGTACTTC.

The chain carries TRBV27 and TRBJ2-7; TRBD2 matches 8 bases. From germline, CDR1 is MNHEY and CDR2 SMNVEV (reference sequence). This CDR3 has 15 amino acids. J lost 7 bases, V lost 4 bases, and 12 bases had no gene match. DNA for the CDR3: TGTGCCAGCAGTTCTCGCGGGGGGACTCCGGGGGAGCAGTACTTC. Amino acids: CASSSRGGTPGEQYF.

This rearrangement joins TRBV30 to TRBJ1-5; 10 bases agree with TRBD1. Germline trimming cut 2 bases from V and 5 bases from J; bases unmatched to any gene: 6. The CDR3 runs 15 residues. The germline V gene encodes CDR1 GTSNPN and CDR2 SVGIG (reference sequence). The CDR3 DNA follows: TGTGCCTGGAGTACGGGACAGGGGCTTTATCAGCCCCAGCATTTT. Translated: CAWSTGQGLYQPQHF.

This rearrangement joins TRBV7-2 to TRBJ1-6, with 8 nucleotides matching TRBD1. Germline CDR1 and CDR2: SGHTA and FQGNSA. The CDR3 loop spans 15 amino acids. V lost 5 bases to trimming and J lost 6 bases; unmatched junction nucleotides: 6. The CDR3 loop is CASSPQTGVNSPLHF. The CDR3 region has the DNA TGTGCCAGCAGCCCACAGACAGGGGTTAATTCACCCCTCCACTTT.

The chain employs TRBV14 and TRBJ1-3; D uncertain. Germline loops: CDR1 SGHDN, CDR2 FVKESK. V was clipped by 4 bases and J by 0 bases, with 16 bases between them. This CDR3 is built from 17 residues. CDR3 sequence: CASSPRGFPSSGNTIYF. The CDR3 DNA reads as TGTGCCAGCAGCCCACGAGGGTTCCCGTCCTCTGGAAACACCATATATTTT.

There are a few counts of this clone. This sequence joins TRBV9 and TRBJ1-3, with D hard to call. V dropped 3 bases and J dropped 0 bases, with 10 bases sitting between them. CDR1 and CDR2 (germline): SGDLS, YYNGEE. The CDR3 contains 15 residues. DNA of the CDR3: TGTGCCAGCAGCGCCCCTTCGGGCTCTGGAAACACCATATATTTT. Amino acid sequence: CASSAPSGSGNTIYF.

The chain's CDR3 is CASSPSQGAMGKNTEAFF. CDR3 coding DNA: TGTGCCAGCAGCCCATCACAGGGGGCGATGGGGAAGAACACTGAAGCTTTCTTT. The rearrangement joins TRBV2 to TRBJ1-1; 9 bases fit TRBD1. The germline gives CDR1 SNHLY, CDR2 FYNNEI. Unmatched junction bases numbered 15, after V lost 6 bases and J lost 1 base. The CDR3 length is 18 residues. Combining the CDR3 with reference TRBV2 and TRBJ1-1 gives the whole variable domain EPEVTQTPSHQVTQMGQEVILRCVPISNHLYFYWYRQILGQKVEFLVSFYNNEISEKSEIFDDQFSVERPDGSNFTLKIRSTKLEDSAMYFCASSPSQGAMGKNTEAFFGQGTRLTVV.

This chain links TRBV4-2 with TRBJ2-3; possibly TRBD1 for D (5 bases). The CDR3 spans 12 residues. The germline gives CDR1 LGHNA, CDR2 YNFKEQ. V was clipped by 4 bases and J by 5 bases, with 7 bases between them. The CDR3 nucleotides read TGTGCCAGCAGCCCTCAGGGAGATACGCAGTATTTT. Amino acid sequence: CASSPQGDTQYF.

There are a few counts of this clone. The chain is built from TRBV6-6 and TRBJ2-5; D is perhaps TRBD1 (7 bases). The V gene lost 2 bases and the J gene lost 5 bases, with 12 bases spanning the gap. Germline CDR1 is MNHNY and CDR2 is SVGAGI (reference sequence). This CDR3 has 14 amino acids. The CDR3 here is CASSYRETGETQYF. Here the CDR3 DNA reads TGTGCCAGCAGTTACCGGGAGACAGGGGAGACCCAGTACTTC.

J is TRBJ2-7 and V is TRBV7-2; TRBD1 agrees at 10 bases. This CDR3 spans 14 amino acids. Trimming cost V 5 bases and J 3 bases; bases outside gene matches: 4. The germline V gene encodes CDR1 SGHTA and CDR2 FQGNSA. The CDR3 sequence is CASSRGQGNYEQYF. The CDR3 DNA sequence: TGTGCCAGCAGCCGGGGACAGGGGAACTACGAGCAGTACTTC.

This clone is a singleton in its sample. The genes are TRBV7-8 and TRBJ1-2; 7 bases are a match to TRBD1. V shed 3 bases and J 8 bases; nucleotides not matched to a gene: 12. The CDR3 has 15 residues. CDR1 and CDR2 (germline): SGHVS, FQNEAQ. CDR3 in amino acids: CASSFRGPLSEGYTF. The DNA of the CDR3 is TGTGCCAGCAGCTTTAGGGGGCCCCTATCAGAGGGCTACACCTTC.

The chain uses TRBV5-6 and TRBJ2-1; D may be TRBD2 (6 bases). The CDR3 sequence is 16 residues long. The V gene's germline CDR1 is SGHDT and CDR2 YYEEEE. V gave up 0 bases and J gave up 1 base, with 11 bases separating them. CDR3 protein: CASSLDTSSSYNEQFF. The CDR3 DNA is TGTGCCAGCAGCTTGGATACTAGCTCTTCCTACAATGAGCAGTTCTTC.

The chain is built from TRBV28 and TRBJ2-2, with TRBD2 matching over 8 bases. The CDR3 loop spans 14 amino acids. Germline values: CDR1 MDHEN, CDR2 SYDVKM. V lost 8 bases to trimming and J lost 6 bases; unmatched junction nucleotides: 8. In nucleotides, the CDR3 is TGTGCCAGCGTCGGTAGCGGGGACGCCGGGGAGCTGTTTTTT. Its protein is CASVGSGDAGELFF.

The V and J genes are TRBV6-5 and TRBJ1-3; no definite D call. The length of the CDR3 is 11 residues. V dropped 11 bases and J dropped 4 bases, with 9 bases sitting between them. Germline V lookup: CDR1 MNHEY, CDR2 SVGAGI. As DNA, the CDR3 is TGTGCCTCATACAGAGGAAACACCATATATTTT. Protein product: CASYRGNTIYF.

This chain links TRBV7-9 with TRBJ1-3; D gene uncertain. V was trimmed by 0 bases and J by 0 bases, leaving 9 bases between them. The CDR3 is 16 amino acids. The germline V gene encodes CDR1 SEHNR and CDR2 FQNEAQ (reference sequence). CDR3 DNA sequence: TGTGCCAGCAGCTTAGCGGTCGGGTACTCTGGAAACACCATATATTTT. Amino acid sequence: CASSLAVGYSGNTIYF.